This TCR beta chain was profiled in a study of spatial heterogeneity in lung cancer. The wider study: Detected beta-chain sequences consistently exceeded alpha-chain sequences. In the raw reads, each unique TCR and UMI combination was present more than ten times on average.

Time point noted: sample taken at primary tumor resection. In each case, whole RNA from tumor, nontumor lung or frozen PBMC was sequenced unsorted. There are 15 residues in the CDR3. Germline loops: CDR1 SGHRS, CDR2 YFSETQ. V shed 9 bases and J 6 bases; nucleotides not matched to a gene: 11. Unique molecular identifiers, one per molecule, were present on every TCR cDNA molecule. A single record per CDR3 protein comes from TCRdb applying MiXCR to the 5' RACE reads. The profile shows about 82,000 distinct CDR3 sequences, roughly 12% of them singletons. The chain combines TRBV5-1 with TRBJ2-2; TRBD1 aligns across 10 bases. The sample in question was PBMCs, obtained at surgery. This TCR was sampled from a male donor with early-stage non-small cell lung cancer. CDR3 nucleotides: TGCGCCACCCCCCTCGGACAGGGGGAAGCCGGGGAGCTGTTTTTT. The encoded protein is CATPLGQGEAGELFF.